Included here is one T cell receptor beta chain sequence, with context. Its cognate antigen is unknown. The data originate from a study of beta chain features in type 1 diabetes. Study at large: The study found patients and healthy donors alike in age, gender and cell yields. Findings of the study overall: Healthy donors had naive, central memory and Treg TCRB repertoires that appeared less similar than those seen among patients. A pattern of fewer insertions and more deletions at VDJ junctions was seen in type 1 diabetes patients. For TCRB rearrangement, an influence of HLA type remained unresolved here.

cDNA synthesis used the whole RNA isolate, giving expressed TCRB sequences. Libraries were prepared by immunoSEQ multiplex PCR; TCRdb keeps only in-frame clonotypes and omits some of them. In the table there are around 250,000 clones, 25% to 35% of which are singletons. The CDR3 consists of 13 residues. Trimming removed 4 bases from V and 0 bases from J, with 7 bases in between. The germline gives CDR1 SQVTM, CDR2 ANQGSEA. The chain recombines TRBV29-1 with TRBJ1-5; D ambiguous. The sample was central memory CD4+ T cells from blood. The receptor comes from a man aged 30 to 39 in good health. CDR3 in DNA: TGCAGCGTTGGGCGGGATAGCAATCAGCCCCAGCATTTT. The encoded protein is CSVGRDSNQPQHF. Full variable domain (rest looked up from reference TRBV29-1 and TRBJ1-5): SAVISQKPSRDICQRGTSLTIQCQVDSQVTMMFWYRQQPGQSLTLIATANQGSEATYESGFVIDKFPISRPNLTFSTLTVSNMSPEDSSIYLCSVGRDSNQPQHFGDGTRLSIL.